This is a list of T cell receptor beta chains from one sample in a study of regulatory T cells in long-lasting Graves disease. Via MiXCR, TCRdb re-called the multiplex PCR reads, giving one row per CDR3 protein. The data contain around 470,000 distinct CDR3 sequences, 14% of them seen just once; the ten biggest clones take up approximately 15%. These same data were also listed under a study on T cells in Graves' hyperthyroidism and ophthalmopathy.

Material: peripheral blood mononuclear cells (PBMCs), obtained at new diagnosis, from a patient treated with antithyroid drugs. The source is a woman between 50 and 59 years old with Graves disease. Each CDR3 is given with its conserved first and last residue. The D gene is left open where the match is weak. Part of the rows lack a size; the others show once, few, many or a class for expanded clones.

v_gene,j_gene,d_gene,len,abundance,CDR3aa,CDR3nt
TRBV6-1,TRBJ1-1,TRBD1,15,NA,CASSAPGQTNTEAFF,TGTGCCAGCAGTGCCCCGGGACAGACGAACACTGAAGCTTTCTTT
TRBV30,TRBJ1-2,NA,15,many,CAWSDSGRSNYGYTF,TGTGCCTGGAGTGATTCAGGCCGATCTAACTATGGCTACACCTTC
TRBV12-3/TRBV12-4,TRBJ1-5,NA,15,few,CASSLRAESNQPQHF,TGTGCCAGCAGTTTGCGGGCGGAAAGCAATCAGCCCCAGCATTTT
TRBV4-1,TRBJ1-1,NA,15,many,CASSQVQEGFTEAFF,TGCGCCAGCAGCCAAGTTCAGGAGGGTTTCACTGAAGCTTTCTTT
TRBV3-1,TRBJ2-1,NA,15,many,CASSQDQARGGEQFF,TGTGCCAGCAGCCAAGATCAAGCCAGGGGGGGTGAGCAGTTCTTC
TRBV7-6,TRBJ2-1,TRBD1,17,NA,CASSDRDPMSSYNEQFF,TGTGCCAGCAGCGACAGGGACCCCATGAGCTCCTACAATGAGCAGTTCTTC
TRBV6-1,TRBJ1-2,NA,14,few,CASSLHPRNYGYTF,TGTGCCAGCAGCCTTCACCCACGAAACTATGGCTACACCTTC
TRBV28,TRBJ2-1,TRBD1,15,many,CASSPRQGTYNEQFF,TGTGCCAGCAGCCCGCGACAGGGGACCTACAATGAGCAGTTCTTC
TRBV28,TRBJ2-3,NA,17,many,CASSFWLLGESTDTQYF,TGTGCCAGCAGTTTTTGGCTCCTCGGGGAAAGCACAGATACGCAGTATTTT
TRBV2,TRBJ2-1,TRBD2,16,NA,CASSEARATSGARQFF,TGTGCCAGCAGTGAAGCGCGGGCGACTAGCGGGGCCCGGCAGTTCTTC
TRBV5-8,TRBJ2-1,TRBD2,15,many,CASSLLGGGHNEQFF,TGTGCCAGCAGCTTACTAGGCGGGGGGCACAATGAGCAGTTCTTC
TRBV6-9,TRBJ1-1,NA,13,NA,CASSYAQNTEALF,TGTGCCAGCAGTTATGCCCAAAACACTGAAGCTCTCTTT
TRBV30,TRBJ2-5,NA,16,NA,CAWSGKWSYLVETQYF,TGTGCCTGGAGCGGAAAATGGTCCTATCTAGTTGAGACCCAGTACTTC
TRBV30,TRBJ1-2,NA,11,many,CAWSQGSGYTF,TGTGCCTGGAGTCAGGGGAGTGGCTACACCTTC
TRBV28,TRBJ1-2,NA,15,many,CASSLYFRLNYGYTF,TGTGCCAGCAGTTTATATTTCAGGCTCAACTATGGCTACACCTTC
TRBV20-1,TRBJ2-7,TRBD1,17,few,CSARSTFDRAYSYEQYF,TGCAGTGCTAGATCAACCTTCGACAGGGCCTACTCCTACGAGCAGTACTTC
TRBV13,TRBJ2-7,NA,15,many,CASSPPRDISYEQYF,TGTGCCAGCAGCCCACCCCGGGACATCTCCTACGAGCAGTACTTC
TRBV6-5,TRBJ1-4,NA,14,few,CASSYGLGSEKLFF,TGTGCCAGCAGTTATGGGTTAGGATCGGAAAAACTGTTTTTT
TRBV5-6,TRBJ1-5,TRBD1,15,NA,CASSLEGAGGQPQHF,TGTGCCAGCAGCTTGGAGGGGGCCGGGGGTCAGCCCCAGCATTTT
TRBV7-9,TRBJ2-5,NA,14,few,CASSLGGRTETQYF,TGTGCCAGCAGCTTAGGGGGGAGGACGGAGACCCAGTACTTC
TRBV7-9,TRBJ2-3,NA,11,few,CAGEDTDTQYF,TGTGCCGGGGAGGACACAGATACGCAGTATTTT
TRBV28,TRBJ2-2,TRBD1,17,many,CASSIIQGWASTGELFF,TGTGCCAGCAGTATCATACAGGGGTGGGCTAGCACCGGGGAGCTGTTTTTT
TRBV10-3,TRBJ2-7,TRBD1,16,many,CAISESPGGLSYEQYF,TGTGCCATCAGTGAGTCCCCAGGGGGCTTATCCTACGAGCAGTACTTC
TRBV6-1,TRBJ2-5,NA,15,many,CASTPQQRVRETQYF,TGTGCCAGTACACCCCAGCAGCGGGTCAGGGAGACCCAGTACTTC
TRBV25-1,TRBJ2-2,TRBD2,17,NA,CASTLIPGLENTGELFF,TGTGCCAGCACCCTGATACCGGGACTAGAGAACACCGGGGAGCTGTTTTTT
TRBV28,TRBJ2-5,NA,14,NA,CASREIGAAKTQYF,TGTGCCAGCAGAGAGATCGGGGCAGCAAAGACCCAGTACTTC
TRBV5-1,TRBJ1-3,NA,17,NA,CASSLAVGGSSGNTIYF,TGCGCCAGCAGCTTGGCGGTTGGGGGAAGCTCTGGAAACACCATATATTTT
TRBV28,TRBJ1-5,NA,15,NA,CASTPLPVSNQPQHF,TGTGCCAGTACACCCCTTCCCGTTAGCAATCAGCCCCAGCATTTT
TRBV4-1,TRBJ2-1,NA,16,NA,CASSQGDLAPYNEQFF,TGCGCCAGCAGCCAAGGAGATCTAGCGCCCTACAATGAGCAGTTCTTC
TRBV19,TRBJ2-3,NA,15,few,CASSKDQPRIDTQYF,TGTGCCAGTAGTAAGGACCAACCCAGAATTGATACGCAGTATTTT
TRBV7-9,TRBJ2-7,TRBD1,15,few,CASSAQRDRDHEQYF,TGTGCCAGCAGCGCCCAGAGGGACAGGGATCACGAGCAGTACTTC
TRBV19,TRBJ1-1,NA,13,many,CASRGGFGTEAFF,TGTGCCAGTAGGGGGGGGTTCGGCACTGAAGCTTTCTTT
TRBV5-1,TRBJ2-1,NA,15,many,CASSLGTATYNEQFF,TGCGCCAGCAGCTTGGGGACAGCTACTTACAATGAGCAGTTCTTC
TRBV3-1,TRBJ2-2,TRBD2,15,NA,CASSPSGRATGELFF,TGTGCCAGCAGTCCTAGCGGGAGGGCCACCGGGGAGCTGTTTTTT
TRBV3-1,TRBJ1-1,TRBD1,16,many,CASSDRTGELGTEAFF,TGTGCCAGCAGCGACCGGACAGGGGAGCTTGGCACTGAAGCTTTCTTT
TRBV20-1,TRBJ2-7,TRBD2,14,NA,CSAPGSGRPYEQYF,TGCAGTGCTCCGGGTAGCGGGAGACCCTACGAGCAGTACTTC
TRBV28,TRBJ1-5,NA,17,NA,CASSFTGSPYSNQPQHF,TGTGCCAGCAGTTTTACAGGGAGCCCTTATAGCAATCAGCCCCAGCATTTT
TRBV11-2,TRBJ2-3,TRBD2,14,many,CASSPGLASDTQYF,TGTGCCAGCAGCCCCGGACTAGCCTCAGATACGCAGTATTTT
TRBV19,TRBJ2-7,TRBD2,14,NA,CATSLAGGPYEQYF,TGTGCCACCTCACTAGCGGGAGGGCCCTACGAGCAGTACTTC
TRBV11-2,TRBJ1-2,NA,15,many,CASSLEPQGRNGYTF,TGTGCCAGCAGCTTAGAACCCCAGGGGAGAAATGGCTACACCTTC
TRBV28,TRBJ1-5,NA,14,many,CASSQGLLNQPQHF,TGTGCCAGCAGCCAGGGGCTCCTCAATCAGCCCCAGCATTTT
TRBV29-1,TRBJ2-3,TRBD2,15,many,CSARGTSERTDTQYF,TGCAGCGCCCGAGGGACTAGCGAACGCACAGATACGCAGTATTTT
TRBV28,TRBJ2-4,NA,14,few,CASRAPGSLNIQYF,TGTGCCAGCAGGGCCCCAGGCAGCCTAAACATTCAGTACTTC
TRBV4-2,TRBJ2-1,NA,14,NA,CASGTGGTNNEQFF,TGTGCCAGCGGAACAGGGGGGACTAACAATGAGCAGTTCTTC
TRBV29-1,TRBJ2-5,NA,14,NA,CSVDWSSRKETQYF,TGCAGCGTTGATTGGTCTAGCAGGAAAGAGACCCAGTACTTC
TRBV5-5,TRBJ2-6,NA,15,many,CASSSTGSGANVLTF,TGTGCCAGCAGCTCCACAGGGTCTGGGGCCAACGTCCTGACTTTC
TRBV18,TRBJ2-3,NA,15,many,CASSPPTGGTDTQYF,TGTGCCAGCTCACCACCGACAGGAGGCACAGATACGCAGTATTTT
TRBV28,TRBJ1-6,NA,16,many,CASRRTGLRFGSPLHF,TGTGCCAGCAGAAGAACGGGCCTGAGGTTTGGTTCACCCCTCCACTTT
TRBV11-2,TRBJ2-1,TRBD2,17,few,CASSRGGPSSSYNEQFF,TGTGCCAGCAGCCGGGGGGGGCCCTCAAGCTCCTACAATGAGCAGTTCTTC